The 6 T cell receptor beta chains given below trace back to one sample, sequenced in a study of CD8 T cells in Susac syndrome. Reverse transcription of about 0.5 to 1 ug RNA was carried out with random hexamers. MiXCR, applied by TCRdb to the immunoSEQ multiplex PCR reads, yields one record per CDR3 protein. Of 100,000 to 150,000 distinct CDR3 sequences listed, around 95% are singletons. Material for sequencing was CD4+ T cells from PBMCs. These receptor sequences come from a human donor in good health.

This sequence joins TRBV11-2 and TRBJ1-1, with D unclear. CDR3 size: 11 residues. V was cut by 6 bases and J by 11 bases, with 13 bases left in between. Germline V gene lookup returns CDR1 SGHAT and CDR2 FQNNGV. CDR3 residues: CASSLDRRAFF. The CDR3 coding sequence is TGTGCCAGCAGTCTTGACCGGAGGGCTTTCTTT.

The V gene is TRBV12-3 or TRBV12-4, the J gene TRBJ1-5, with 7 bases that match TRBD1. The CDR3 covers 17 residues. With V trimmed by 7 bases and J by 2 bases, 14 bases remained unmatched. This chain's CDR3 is CASTRDSSFLGNQPQHF. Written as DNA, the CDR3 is TGTGCCAGCACCCGGGACAGCTCCTTCTTGGGCAATCAGCCCCAGCATTTT.

CDR3 nucleotide sequence: TGTGCCAGCAGTGAAGGTGGCGGGTCCTCCTACAATGAGCAGTTCTTC. Translated: CASSEGGGSSYNEQFF. The J gene is TRBJ2-1, the V gene TRBV2; weak D call: TRBD2 (5 bases). V shed 1 base and J shed 0 bases, with 10 bases lying between them. The CDR3 is made up of 16 amino acids. Per the germline V gene, CDR1 is SNHLY and CDR2 is FYNNEI. Based on the CDR3 plus reference TRBV2 and TRBJ2-1, the full variable domain is EPEVTQTPSHQVTQMGQEVILRCVPISNHLYFYWYRQILGQKVEFLVSFYNNEISEKSEIFDDQFSVERPDGSNFTLKIRSTKLEDSAMYFCASSEGGGSSYNEQFFGPGTRLTVL.

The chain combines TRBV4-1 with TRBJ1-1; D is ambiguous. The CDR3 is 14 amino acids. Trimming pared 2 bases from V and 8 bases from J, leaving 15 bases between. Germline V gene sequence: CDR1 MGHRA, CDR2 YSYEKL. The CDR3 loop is CASSQFQTNFEAFF. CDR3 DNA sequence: TGCGCCAGCAGCCAATTTCAGACAAACTTCGAAGCTTTCTTT.

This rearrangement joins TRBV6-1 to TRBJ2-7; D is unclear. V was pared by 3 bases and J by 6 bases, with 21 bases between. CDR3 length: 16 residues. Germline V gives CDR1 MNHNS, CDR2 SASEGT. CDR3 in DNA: TGTGCCAGCAGTGAGTCGGATAGCAGAAAGTCGGGCGAGCAGTACTTC. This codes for CASSESDSRKSGEQYF.

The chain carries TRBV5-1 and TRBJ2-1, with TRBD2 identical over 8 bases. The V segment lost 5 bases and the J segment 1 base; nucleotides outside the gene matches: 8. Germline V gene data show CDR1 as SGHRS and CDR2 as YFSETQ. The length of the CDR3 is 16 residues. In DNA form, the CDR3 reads TGCGCCAGCAGTTACCAAAGCGGGAGTTCCTACAATGAGCAGTTCTTC. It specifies CASSYQSGSSYNEQFF.